The 18 T cell receptor beta chains presented below share a single source sample, sequenced in a study of blood T cell repertoires in COVID-19. The data were produced by immunoSEQ multiplex PCR, yet TCRdb's version contains in-frame clones alone and is incomplete. Of fewer than 150,000 clones in the sample, around nine tenths were seen once. The sequenced material came from peripheral blood. Source of these receptors: a woman between 50 and 59 years old with active or convalescent COVID-19.

The V gene is TRBV6-2 or TRBV6-3, the J gene TRBJ2-5; TRBD2 matches at 8 bases. Germline lookup yields CDR1 MNHEY and CDR2 SVGEGT. CDR3 length: 15 residues. The V segment lost 5 bases and the J segment 5 bases; nucleotides outside the gene matches: 10. CDR3 protein: CASSLGLVGSETQYF. DNA for the CDR3: TGTGCCAGCAGTCTGGGACTAGTGGGGAGCGAGACCCAGTACTTC.

The V gene is TRBV6-4, the J gene TRBJ2-2; 7 bases are shared with TRBD1. After removal of 5 bases from V and 3 bases from J, the junction contained 3 bases not matched to a gene. The CDR3 runs to 14 residues. Germline CDR1 reads MRHNA; CDR2 reads SNTAGT. CDR3 in amino acids: CASSRQGDTGELFF. CDR3 nucleotide sequence: TGTGCCAGCAGTCGACAGGGTGACACCGGGGAGCTGTTTTTT.

This chain joins TRBV9 and TRBJ1-2; 7 nucleotides agree with TRBD1. Germline CDR1 reads SGDLS; CDR2 reads YYNGEE. The CDR3 runs to 15 residues. Trimming removed 3 bases from V and 4 bases from J; junction bases left unmatched: 9. The CDR3 coding sequence is TGTGCCAGCAGCGAAGGGGACAGCCATTTCTATGGCTACACCTTC. Its translation is CASSEGDSHFYGYTF.

The V call is TRBV6-1, the J call TRBJ2-2; 8 bases align to TRBD1. Germline V gives CDR1 MNHNS, CDR2 SASEGT. The CDR3 length is 16 residues. V lost 4 bases and J lost 6; bases outside the gene matches: 10. This chain's CDR3 is CASSVRTGSVPGELFF. As DNA, the CDR3 is TGTGCCAGCAGTGTCAGGACAGGGAGCGTCCCCGGGGAGCTGTTTTTT.

The chain joins TRBV6-6 to TRBJ1-4, with a tentative D call TRBD1 (5 bases). Trimming removed 6 bases from V and 2 bases from J, with 13 bases in between. Per germline, CDR1 MNHNY and CDR2 SVGAGI (reference sequence). The length of the CDR3 is 15 residues. CDR3 amino acids: CASRIAGSTNEKLFF. In nucleotides, the CDR3 is TGTGCCAGCAGGATTGCAGGGTCGACTAATGAAAAACTGTTTTTT.

The chain joins TRBV5-1 to TRBJ1-1; D might be TRBD1 (6 bases). Trimming pared 0 bases from V and 5 bases from J, leaving 14 bases between. The CDR3 length is 15 residues. CDR1 is SGHRS, CDR2 YFSETQ, per germline. Here the CDR3 DNA reads TGCGCCAGCAGCTTGGCGGCAGGGGTGGGAACTGAAGCTTTCTTT. Amino acid sequence: CASSLAAGVGTEAFF.

This chain connects TRBV6-2 or TRBV6-3 to TRBJ2-7; TRBD2 aligns across 10 bases. Germline CDR1 reads MNHEY; CDR2 reads SVGEGT. With 6 bases clipped from V and 6 bases from J, the junction kept 8 bases outside the gene matches. There are 14 residues in the CDR3. CDR3: CASSSSGSRREQYF. Here the CDR3 DNA reads TGTGCCAGCAGCTCTAGCGGGAGTCGACGCGAGCAGTACTTC.

The J gene is TRBJ2-1, the V gene TRBV28, with 9 bases identical to TRBD1. This CDR3 has 15 amino acids. Germline V gene data show CDR1 as MDHEN and CDR2 as SYDVKM. The ends lost 7 bases at V and 7 bases at J; junction bases unmatched: 11. The CDR3 is CASITGGQGGNEQFF. The CDR3 DNA reads TGTGCCAGCATCACGGGGGGACAGGGAGGGAATGAGCAGTTCTTC.

The rearrangement uses TRBV6-5 and TRBJ2-2; TRBD2 might be the D (5 bases). With 10 bases removed from V and 8 bases from J, the gap between germline ends came to 14 bases. The CDR3 contains 12 residues. The germline CDR1 and CDR2 sequences are MNHEY and SVGAGI. The CDR3 is CATSLAAGELFF. CDR3 nucleotides: TGTGCCACCTCCCTAGCTGCGGGGGAGCTGTTTTTT.

The rearrangement joins TRBV27 to TRBJ2-3; TRBD1 matches at 9 bases. From germline, CDR1 is MNHEY and CDR2 SMNVEV (reference sequence). Trimming cost V 6 bases and J 5 bases; bases outside gene matches: 12. The CDR3 is 16 residues long. CDR3 sequence (DNA): TGTGCCAGCAGCCACACAGGGGGCCGAGCGGTAGATACGCAGTATTTT. Its protein is CASSHTGGRAVDTQYF.

The rearrangement joins TRBV7-3 to TRBJ2-2; possible D gene TRBD1, 5 bases. V gave up 2 bases and J gave up 3 bases, with 10 bases separating them. The CDR3 spans 15 residues. CDR1 is SGHTA, CDR2 FQGTGA, per germline. The CDR3 bases are TGTGCCAGCAGCTTAGCAGGGTTAGACACCGGGGAGCTGTTTTTT. This sequence encodes CASSLAGLDTGELFF.

The CDR3 region is CASSRPGSGNTIYF. The CDR3 nucleotides read TGTGCCAGCAGCCGCCCGGGTTCTGGAAACACCATATATTTT. V gene TRBV7-9 combines with J gene TRBJ1-3, with D uncertain. Germline CDR1 SEHNR, CDR2 FQNEAQ (reference sequence). V lost 5 bases and J lost 1, with 9 bases in between. The CDR3 is 14 residues long.

The CDR3 DNA is TGTGCCAGCAGTGTCCGGGTGGGTGGCTACACCTTC. Its protein product is CASSVRVGGYTF. The V gene is TRBV28, the J gene TRBJ1-2, with D hard to call. CDR3 length: 12 residues. CDR1 and CDR2 from the germline V gene are MDHEN and SYDVKM. Trimming left V 5 bases short and J 7 bases short, with 11 bases between.

J is TRBJ2-7 and V is TRBV11-1; 7 positions agree with TRBD2. Germline trimming cut 5 bases from V and 4 bases from J; bases unmatched to any gene: 8. The CDR3 has 14 amino acids. CDR1 SGHAT and CDR2 FQDESV come from the germline V gene (reference sequence). This CDR3 reads CASSHQSSGYEQYF. CDR3 nucleotide sequence: TGTGCCAGCAGCCACCAATCTAGCGGTTACGAGCAGTACTTC.

This clone was found once. This chain uses TRBV6-5 with TRBJ1-4, with TRBD1 matching 7 bases. This CDR3 is built from 14 residues. The V segment lost 9 bases and the J segment 3 bases; nucleotides outside the gene matches: 7. Germline CDR1 is MNHEY and CDR2 is SVGAGI. The CDR3, as DNA: TGTGCCAGAAGTCCGGGACAGCCTAATGAAAAACTGTTTTTT. It encodes CARSPGQPNEKLFF.

The chain employs TRBV11-3 and TRBJ2-5; D is uncertain. V was shortened by 5 bases and J by 0 bases, with 7 bases between the two germline ends. Germline-derived CDR1 and CDR2 are SGHNT and YENEEA. The CDR3 contains 13 residues. The CDR3 bases are TGTGCCAGCAGCCCCCGGGACCAAGAGACCCAGTACTTC. Its protein is CASSPRDQETQYF. The full variable domain, rest sourced from reference TRBV11-3 and TRBJ2-5, is EAGVVQSPRYKIIEKKQPVAFWCNPISGHNTLYWYLQNLGQGPELLIRYENEEAVDDSQLPKDRFSAERLKGVDSTLKIQPAELGDSAVYLCASSPRDQETQYFGPGTRLLVL.

The CDR3 bases are TGTGCCTGGAGTCTCTCCCCCAATGAGCAGTTCTTC. Translating it yields CAWSLSPNEQFF. The chain recombines TRBV30 with TRBJ2-1; D not certain. This CDR3 region has 12 residues. V lost 2 bases and J 6 bases, leaving 8 bases between the germline ends. Per the germline V gene, CDR1 is GTSNPN and CDR2 is SVGIG (reference sequence).

The chain joins TRBV7-2 to TRBJ1-2; a weak D match, TRBD1 (5 bases). This CDR3 has 16 amino acids. Looked up from germline, CDR1 is SGHTA and CDR2 is FQGNSA. The V end lost 1 base, the J end lost 4 bases, and 16 bases lay between the germline ends. The CDR3 is CASSLGGGGSVYGYTF. Here the CDR3 DNA reads TGTGCCAGCAGCTTAGGGGGCGGGGGATCCGTCTATGGCTACACCTTC.